This is a list of T cell receptor beta chains from one sample in a study of blood T cells in healthy people across ages. TCRdb processed the 5' RACE reads anew with MiXCR; each CDR3 protein has one entry. Altogether 800,000 to 950,000 distinct CDR3 sequences are present, under 40% being singletons, with the ten largest covering under 15%. The material sequenced was blood. The receptors derive from a man younger than 30 in good health. Each CDR3 is given with its conserved first and last residue. The D gene is left open where the match is weak. Only part of the rows carry a size: once, few, many, or a class if the clone is expanded.

j_call d_call v_call clone_size cdr3_nt cdr3_aa
TRBJ2-3 NA TRBV7-2 NA TGTGCCAGCAGCTTACCGATGGAAAGGTTCACAGATACGCAGTATTTT CASSLPMERFTDTQYF
TRBJ2-5 NA TRBV4-2 many TGTGCCAGCAGCCAATCGACAGCGTTTAAAGAGACCCAGTACTTC CASSQSTAFKETQYF
TRBJ2-7 TRBD2 TRBV5-8 NA TGTGCCAGCAGCCCGAATCCCGGGACTAGCGGGGCCAACTACAATGAGCAGTACTTC CASSPNPGTSGANYNEQYF
TRBJ2-5 NA TRBV11-2 NA TGTGCCAGCAGCTTAGTTTTCCAGGGGCTAAAAGAGACCCAGTACTTC CASSLVFQGLKETQYF
TRBJ2-3 NA TRBV3-1 many TGTGCCAGCAGCCAGGGGCTTAGCACAGATACGCAGTATTTT CASSQGLSTDTQYF
TRBJ2-1 NA TRBV4-3 NA TGCGCCAGCAGCCAAGAGGGGACTCCCCGATACAATGAGCAGTTCTTC CASSQEGTPRYNEQFF
TRBJ2-3 TRBD1 TRBV10-3 few TGTGCCATCAGTGAGGCACATCGGACAGGGATGAACACAGATACGCAGTATTTT CAISEAHRTGMNTDTQYF
TRBJ1-2 NA TRBV20-1 NA TGCAGTGCTGGGGGTCCAGTGGGTCGGGCCTATGGCTACACCTTC CSAGGPVGRAYGYTF
TRBJ2-3 TRBD1 TRBV5-1 few TGCGCCAGCAGCTCCTCTGTAGGGGGCGAGGCAGATACGCAGTATTTT CASSSSVGGEADTQYF
TRBJ2-7 TRBD1 TRBV12-3/TRBV12-4 NA TGTGCCAGCAGTCCCCTCGGTACGGGGACAGGGATTTACGAGCAGTACTTC CASSPLGTGTGIYEQYF
TRBJ2-5 TRBD2 TRBV20-1 many TGCAGTGCTACAACTAGCGGCGAGACCCAGTACTTC CSATTSGETQYF
TRBJ1-6 TRBD1 TRBV7-2 many TGTGCCAGCAGCTCAAGGACAGGATATAATTCACCCCTCCACTTT CASSSRTGYNSPLHF
TRBJ2-5 NA TRBV7-8 NA TGTGCCAGCCGGTTAGGGCGGATAACCCAAGAGACCCAGTACTTC CASRLGRITQETQYF
TRBJ2-3 NA TRBV6-2/TRBV6-3 once TGTGCCAGCAGCGACGACCCAGGAATCAGGGCAGATACGCAGTATTTT CASSDDPGIRADTQYF
TRBJ2-1 TRBD1 TRBV4-1 many TGCGCCAGCAGCCAAGGAGGGAAGGGACAGAACAATGAGCAGTTCTTC CASSQGGKGQNNEQFF
TRBJ1-1 NA TRBV3-1 NA TGTGCCAGCAGCCAAGAGGGGCTGAGGAATCCTGAAGCTTTCTTT CASSQEGLRNPEAFF
TRBJ2-7 NA TRBV5-1 NA TGCGCCAGCAGCGGAGGATCCGACAATGAGCAGTACTTC CASSGGSDNEQYF
TRBJ2-1 NA TRBV7-9 many TGTGCCAGCAGCTTAGGAGGGACTGGAGGTCAGTTCTTC CASSLGGTGGQFF
TRBJ1-2 NA TRBV9 few TGTGCCAGCAGCGCCCGACAGTCATCCCCCTATGGCTACACCTTC CASSARQSSPYGYTF
TRBJ2-1 TRBD2 TRBV19 NA TGTGCCAGTAGTCTCCCCGGGGGGAGTTACAATGAGCAGTTCTTC CASSLPGGSYNEQFF
TRBJ2-3 TRBD2 TRBV20-1 NA TGCAGTGCTAGACGCACTAGCGGGGGCTCTTTACGCACAGATACGCAGTATTTT CSARRTSGGSLRTDTQYF
TRBJ2-5 NA TRBV5-1 NA TGCGCCAGCAGCTCACTTTTTCGAGACTACAACCAAGAGACCCAGTACTTC CASSSLFRDYNQETQYF
TRBJ1-1 TRBD1 TRBV29-1 few TGCAGCGTTGGAACAGGGGGCTTAAACACTGAAGCTTTCTTT CSVGTGGLNTEAFF
TRBJ1-4 NA TRBV12-3/TRBV12-4 many TGTGCCAGTCATGGCACCGGTGAAAAACTGTTTTTT CASHGTGEKLFF